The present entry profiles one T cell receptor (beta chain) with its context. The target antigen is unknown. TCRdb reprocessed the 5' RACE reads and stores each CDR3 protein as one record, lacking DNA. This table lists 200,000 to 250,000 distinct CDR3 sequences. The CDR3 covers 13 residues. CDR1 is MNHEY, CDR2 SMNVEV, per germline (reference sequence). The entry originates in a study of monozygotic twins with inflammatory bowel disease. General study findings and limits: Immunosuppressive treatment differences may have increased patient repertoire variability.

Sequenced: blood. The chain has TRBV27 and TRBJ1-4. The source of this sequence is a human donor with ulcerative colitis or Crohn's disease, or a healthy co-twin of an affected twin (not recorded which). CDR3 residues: CASSQVGNEKLFF.